This T cell receptor (beta chain) was sequenced during a study of naive and memory T cell subsets (dated by TCRdb to about 2017). General notes on the study: The study applied an open-source, UMI-based TCR alpha and beta sequencing pipeline to sorted naive and memory peripheral blood T cell subsets. The functional CMV T cell responses agreed completely with IgG serology results. RNA was DNase-treated and reverse transcribed with TCR constant-region primers, mostly using SuperScript III. What the authors observed across the whole study: Each clonotype was defined as a single alpha or beta chain sequence rather than as a paired alpha/beta receptor. The repertoire findings for the naive and memory subsets could not be validated against a ground truth because none was available. In both CD4 and CD8 cells, going from naive through CM, EM and EMRA, the Gini index went up while Shannon and inverse Simpson diversity went down. After error correction, over 90% of naive TCR sequences appeared only once, giving much steeper abundance distributions than memory subsets. RNA-based TCR counts may be affected by expression changes linked to T cell activation and differentiation. TCR abundance followed a power law with an exponent that was different for naive and memory subsets but consistent across the three individuals. A few larger clonotypes were present in naive repertoires, particularly the CD8 repertoires, and these clonotypes were possibly memory cells re-expressing CD45RA.

The V end loses 5 bases and the J end loses 6 bases, and a stretch of 11 bases separates them. Including the terminal cysteine and phenylalanine, the CDR3 comprises 13 residues. Of the read, only the CDR3 DNA is kept; its 39 bases are in frame from base 1. From a lookup of the germline V gene, CDR1 and CDR2 are SGHVS and FQNEAQ. From the second PCR step onward, the TCR alpha chain libraries and the TCR beta chain libraries were amplified separately. Donor CMV status was determined by IFNgamma production from CD4+ T cells after overnight stimulation of fresh PBMCs with CMV viral lysate. Using Miltenyi beads, CD4 T cells were first positively selected, and CD8 T cells were then positively selected from the CD4-negative fraction. Cells stained for CD3, CD4, CD8, CD45RA, CD27 and a live/dead dye were sorted on a BD Aria II into four subsets by CD45RA and CD27. Blood was obtained from a few healthy volunteers, and the blood from each volunteer was fractionated into CD4 and CD8 T cells and subsequently into four differentiation subsets. Roughly 120 ml of peripheral blood was collected from each donor, and PBMC were isolated from the blood using Ficoll-Paque PLUS density-gradient centrifugation. The sorted cells were lysed in RLT buffer, after which RNA was extracted using a Qiagen RNeasy kit and kept at -80 degrees C.

The library was made by UMI-ligation and nested PCR. An equimolar mix of two oligonucleotides covering both TRBC1 and TRBC2 was used as the beta constant-region primer. Four rounds of PCR were used to amplify ligated cDNA, with nested alpha and beta constant-region primers being used together with the SP2 primer. A single-stranded oligonucleotide bearing the SP2 primer plus a 12-nucleotide UMI was ligated onto the 3' end of the cDNA by T4 RNA ligase 1. The ligation reaction was kept at 16 degrees C for 20-24 hours. PCR2 was typically run as a SYBR Green qPCR and stopped at a predetermined threshold to prevent over-amplification. Every purification after the first one was done using Agencourt AMPure XP magnetic beads. Libraries were quantified by Qubit and checked on a TapeStation, where a main peak was expected near 650 bp. The pooled libraries were sequenced on an Illumina MiSeq using v2 2x251 paired-end kits, which usually yielded roughly 0.9-2 million reads per sample. Each sample's library went into the pool at about 4 nM, and about 5-8% PhiX was added to help with cluster recognition. Concerning the study's data processing: FASTQ reads processed by Demultiplexor were assigned V and J genes by Decombinator through tag matching that tolerated a single base-pair mismatch. Collapsinator relied on UMIs to fix sequencing errors as well as frequency errors caused by PCR heterogeneity. CDR3Translator translated TCRs and extracted CDR3s from the conserved cysteine to the FGXG phenylalanine, flagging non-productive sequences. Repertoires were subsampled to equal numbers of UMI-defined TCRs before Gini, Shannon entropy and inverse Simpson indices were calculated. Clonotype abundance distributions were fitted to a power law by maximum likelihood within the linear range. On one naive CD8 sample, the pipeline and MIGEC gave similar UMI counts, unique TCR numbers and clonal distributions. One analysis removed from the naive repertoire any naive TCRs that were also present in any memory subset from the same donor. A set of 6,000 to 8,000 CMV-associated CDR3 sequences, compiled from VDJdb and a published dataset, was used to search the repertoires. The public reads were reanalyzed by TCRdb: fastp trimming at Q25, MiXCR alignment, in-frame beta chains only. Rows are combined by CDR3 protein, so each entry shows the most common genes and DNA. It is TCRdb's table, rather than the study itself, that gives the V and J calls and clone size. Here the sample has just over 80,000 distinct CDR3 sequences; 9% occur a single time. The ten top clones hold about 1.2% of the sample.

There are a few counts of this clonotype. Its antigen is currently not known. No base-level quality is on record; no much larger clone is a single base apart. Specimen: naive CD8+ T cells from blood. The sample's cell subset or site label is to be understood as: naive T cells, CD45RA high CD27+. This clonotype was sampled from a human donor in good health. The V and J genes are TRBV7-8 and TRBJ1-5; tentative D gene TRBD1, with 6 bases matching. The CDR3 has the sequence CASSGGRSQPQHF. The DNA is as follows: TGTGCCAGCAGCGGGGGGCGAAGTCAGCCCCAGCATTTT.